Below, one T cell receptor (beta chain) is given with its context. Reverse transcription used roughly 0.5 to 1 ug RNA and random hexamers. By means of immunoSEQ multiplex PCR, TCR beta CDR3 spanning 54 Vbeta and 13 Jbeta underwent amplification. TCRdb ran MiXCR on the immunoSEQ multiplex PCR reads and lists one entry per CDR3 protein. The repertoire holds about 440,000 distinct CDR3 sequences, with 75% to 90% as singletons. These data come from a study of CD8 T cells in Susac syndrome. V lost 3 bases to trimming and J lost 3 bases; unmatched junction nucleotides: 7. The CDR3 covers 17 residues. In germline, CDR1 is SGDLS, CDR2 YYNGEE.

The V gene is TRBV9, the J gene TRBJ2-2; 11 positions agree with TRBD2. Sequenced: CD8+ T cells from PBMCs. The sequence came from a human donor with multiple sclerosis. Written as DNA, the CDR3 is TGTGCCAGCAGCGGCACTAGCGGGAGTGTCGACACCGGGGAGCTGTTTTTT. Protein: CASSGTSGSVDTGELFF.